Included here is one T cell receptor (beta chain) sequence, with context. What it binds is not known. This entry belongs to a study of CD8+ T cells in alopecia areata. Study-wide results and limits: In lesional scalp, particularly from alopecia totalis/universalis, clonality was higher than in normal scalp. Normal skin contains resident alphabeta T cells, and these are also sequenced in scalp samples. TCR sharing was clearer in mice than between patients, perhaps partly owing to patient HLA diversity.

Germline values: CDR1 KGHSH, CDR2 LQKENI. CDR3 length: 16 amino acids. V was shortened by 6 bases and J by 0 bases, with 15 bases between the two germline ends. Extraction of RNA preceded its reverse transcription into cDNA, which served as the sequencing template. Sequencing was performed with immunoSEQ multiplex PCR; in TCRdb, only in-frame clones are kept and a portion is missing. The data show over 90,000 clones, roughly 50% seen once. It was from PBMCs that CD4+ and CD8+ T cells were sorted. The specimen sequenced was CD4+ T cells sorted from blood. The receptor was isolated from a human donor in good health. The chain recombines TRBV18 with TRBJ2-1, with D maybe TRBD2 (6 bases). CDR3 sequence: CASSPMVRGSYNEQFF. CDR3 in DNA: TGTGCCAGCTCCCCCATGGTGCGGGGCTCCTACAATGAGCAGTTCTTC.